The 4 T cell receptor beta chains presented below share a single source sample, sequenced in a study of blood T cell repertoires in COVID-19. TCRdb keeps only in-frame clones here, not all; method: immunoSEQ multiplex PCR. The data hold about 120,000 clones, with less than 95% observed a single time. Material: peripheral blood. Every receptor here comes from a human donor with active COVID-19. The donor label of this sample is uncertain.

The chain has TRBV6-5 and TRBJ1-2, with a possible D match to TRBD1 (5 bases). Trimming stripped 6 bases from V and 2 bases from J, with 16 bases between. Germline V lookup: CDR1 MNHEY, CDR2 SVGAGI. CDR3 length: 15 residues. CDR3 in amino acids: CASSYDVQDNYGYTF. Written as DNA, the CDR3 is TGTGCCAGCAGCTACGATGTACAGGACAACTATGGCTACACCTTC.

This chain joins TRBV12-3 or TRBV12-4 and TRBJ2-3; D not certain. The CDR3 loop spans 11 amino acids. V lost 2 bases and J 6 bases, leaving 3 bases between the germline ends. The chain's CDR3 is CASSLTDTQYF. The CDR3 DNA reads TGTGCCAGCAGTTTAACTGATACGCAGTATTTT.

This chain connects TRBV4-3 to TRBJ2-7, with D possibly being TRBD1 (5 bases). In germline, CDR1 is LGHNA, CDR2 YSLEER. The V end lost 0 bases, the J end lost 0 bases, and 12 bases lay between the germline ends. The CDR3 totals 16 residues. CDR3 residues: CASSQDRQSSSYEQYF. CDR3 DNA sequence: TGCGCCAGCAGCCAAGATCGACAGTCCAGCTCCTACGAGCAGTACTTC.

V is TRBV7-2 and J is TRBJ1-5; D unclear. This CDR3 has 16 residues. Looked up from germline, CDR1 is SGHTA and CDR2 is FQGNSA. V was clipped by 1 base and J by 1 base, with 11 bases between them. CDR3 sequence: CASSLVGIGSNQPQHF. Here the CDR3 DNA reads TGTGCCAGCAGCTTAGTCGGGATCGGGAGCAATCAGCCCCAGCATTTT. Drawing the rest from reference TRBV7-2 and TRBJ1-5, the complete variable domain is GAGVSQSPSNKVTEKGKDVELRCDPISGHTALYWYRQSLGQGLEFLIYFQGNSAPDKSGLPSDRFSAERTGGSVSTLTIQRTQQEDSAVYLCASSLVGIGSNQPQHFGDGTRLSIL.